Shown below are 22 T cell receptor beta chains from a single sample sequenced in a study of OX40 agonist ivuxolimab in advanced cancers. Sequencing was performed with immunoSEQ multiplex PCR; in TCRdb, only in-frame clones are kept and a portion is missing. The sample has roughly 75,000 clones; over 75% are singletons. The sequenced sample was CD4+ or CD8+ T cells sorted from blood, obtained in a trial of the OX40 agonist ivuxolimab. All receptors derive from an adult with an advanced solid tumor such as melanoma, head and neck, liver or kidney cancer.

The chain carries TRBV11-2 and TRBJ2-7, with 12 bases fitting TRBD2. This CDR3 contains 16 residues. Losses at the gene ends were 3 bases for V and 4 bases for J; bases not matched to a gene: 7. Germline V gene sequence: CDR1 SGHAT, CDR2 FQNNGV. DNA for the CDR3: TGTGCCAGCAGCTTCCTCCGACTAGCGGGAGTTTACGAGCAGTACTTC. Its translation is CASSFLRLAGVYEQYF.

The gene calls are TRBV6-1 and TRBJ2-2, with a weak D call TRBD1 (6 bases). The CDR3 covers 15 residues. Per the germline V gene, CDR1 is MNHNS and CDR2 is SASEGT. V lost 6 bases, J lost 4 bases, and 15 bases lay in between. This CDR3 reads CASRSRDKFTGELFF. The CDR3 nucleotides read TGTGCCAGCAGATCAAGGGACAAGTTCACCGGGGAGCTGTTTTTT.

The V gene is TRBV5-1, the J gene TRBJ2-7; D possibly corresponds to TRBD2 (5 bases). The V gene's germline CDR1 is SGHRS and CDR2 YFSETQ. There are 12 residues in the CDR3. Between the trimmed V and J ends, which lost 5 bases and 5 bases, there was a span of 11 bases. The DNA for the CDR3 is TGCGCCAGCAGGTTTGCGCGGGACGAGCAGTACTTC. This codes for CASRFARDEQYF.

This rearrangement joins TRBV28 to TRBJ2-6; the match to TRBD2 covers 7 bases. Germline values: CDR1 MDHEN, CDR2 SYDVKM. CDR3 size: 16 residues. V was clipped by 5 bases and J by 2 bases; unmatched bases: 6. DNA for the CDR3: TGTGCCAGCAGTGGGGGGGTAGCAGCTGGGGCCAACGTCCTGACTTTC. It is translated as CASSGGVAAGANVLTF.

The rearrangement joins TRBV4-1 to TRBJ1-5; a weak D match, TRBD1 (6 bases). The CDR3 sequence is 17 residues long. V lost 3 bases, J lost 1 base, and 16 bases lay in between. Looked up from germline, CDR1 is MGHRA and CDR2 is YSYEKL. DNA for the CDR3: TGCGCCAGCAGCCACCGGGACACCCGTCTCAGCAATCAGCCCCAGCATTTT. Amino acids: CASSHRDTRLSNQPQHF.

The CDR3 DNA reads TGCGCCAGCAGCTTGGACCCCAATCAGCCCCAGCATTTT. It translates to CASSLDPNQPQHF. This chain uses TRBV5-1 with TRBJ1-5; D not resolved. CDR1 SGHRS and CDR2 YFSETQ come from the germline V gene. The CDR3 is 13 residues long. Trimming pared 0 bases from V and 3 bases from J, leaving 4 bases between.

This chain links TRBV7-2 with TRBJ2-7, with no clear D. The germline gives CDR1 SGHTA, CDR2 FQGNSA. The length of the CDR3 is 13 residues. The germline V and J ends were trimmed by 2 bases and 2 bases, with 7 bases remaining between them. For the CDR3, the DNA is TGTGCCAGCAGCTTATCTAAACCCTACGAGCAGTACTTC. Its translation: CASSLSKPYEQYF.

As DNA, the CDR3 is TGTGCCAGCAGTTACGCGGTCAATCAGCCCCAGCATTTT. Protein product: CASSYAVNQPQHF. The chain combines TRBV6-5 with TRBJ1-5; D gene unclear. CDR3 length: 13 amino acids. V lost 2 bases and J lost 3, with 5 bases in between. Germline V gene sequence: CDR1 MNHEY, CDR2 SVGAGI.

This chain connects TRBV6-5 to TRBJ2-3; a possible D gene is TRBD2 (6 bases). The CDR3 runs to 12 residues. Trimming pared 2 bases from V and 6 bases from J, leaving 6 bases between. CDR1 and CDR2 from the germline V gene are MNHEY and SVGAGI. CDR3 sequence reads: CASSYSGDTQYF. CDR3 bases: TGTGCCAGCAGTTACAGCGGGGATACGCAGTATTTT.

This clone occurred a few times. The CDR3 nucleotides read TGCGCCAGCAGTGGCAAGGACCAGCCCCAGCATTTT. This sequence encodes CASSGKDQPQHF. The chain combines TRBV10-2 with TRBJ1-5; D is unclear. This CDR3 contains 12 residues. CDR1 is WSHSY and CDR2 is SAAADI in the germline V gene. Trimming shortened V by 4 bases and J by 7 bases, and 8 bases separated the two germline ends.

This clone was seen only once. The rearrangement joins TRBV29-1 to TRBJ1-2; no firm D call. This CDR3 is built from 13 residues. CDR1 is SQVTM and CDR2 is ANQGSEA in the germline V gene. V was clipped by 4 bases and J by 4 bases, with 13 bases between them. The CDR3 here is CSVVGVRSYGYTF. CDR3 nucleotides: TGCAGCGTTGTTGGGGTCCGATCCTATGGCTACACCTTC.

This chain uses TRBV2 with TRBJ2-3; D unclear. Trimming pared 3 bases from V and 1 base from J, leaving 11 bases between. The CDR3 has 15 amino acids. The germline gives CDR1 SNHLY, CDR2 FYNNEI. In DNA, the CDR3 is TGTGCCAGCAGTGACCTTTCCGAGGGCACAGATACGCAGTATTTT. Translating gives CASSDLSEGTDTQYF.

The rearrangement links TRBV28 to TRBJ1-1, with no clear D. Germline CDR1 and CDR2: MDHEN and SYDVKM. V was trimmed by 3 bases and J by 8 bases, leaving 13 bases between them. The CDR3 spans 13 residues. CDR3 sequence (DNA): TGTGCCAGCAGTTTCCGTGGAAGGGAGGAAGCTTTCTTT. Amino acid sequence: CASSFRGREEAFF.

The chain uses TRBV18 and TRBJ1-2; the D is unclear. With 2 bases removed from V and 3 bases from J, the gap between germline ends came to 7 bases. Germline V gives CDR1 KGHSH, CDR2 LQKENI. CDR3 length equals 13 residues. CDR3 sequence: CASSPLTDYGYTF. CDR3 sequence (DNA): TGTGCCAGCTCACCATTGACGGACTATGGCTACACCTTC.

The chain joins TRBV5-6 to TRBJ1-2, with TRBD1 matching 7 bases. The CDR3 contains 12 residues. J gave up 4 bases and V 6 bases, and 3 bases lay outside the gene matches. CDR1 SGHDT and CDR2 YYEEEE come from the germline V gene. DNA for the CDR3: TGTGCCAGCATCCGACAGGGCTATGGCTACACCTTC. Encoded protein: CASIRQGYGYTF.

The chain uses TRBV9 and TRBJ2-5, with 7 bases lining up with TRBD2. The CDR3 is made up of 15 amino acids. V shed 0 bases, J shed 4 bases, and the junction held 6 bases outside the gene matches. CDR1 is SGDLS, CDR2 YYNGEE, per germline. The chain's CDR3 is CASSVAAGSVETQYF. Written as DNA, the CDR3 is TGTGCCAGCAGCGTAGCAGCGGGATCGGTAGAGACCCAGTACTTC. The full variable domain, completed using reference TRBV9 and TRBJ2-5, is DSGVTQTPKHLITATGQRVTLRCSPRSGDLSVYWYQQSLDQGLQFLIQYYNGEERAKGNILERFSAQQFPDLHSELNLSSLELGDSALYFCASSVAAGSVETQYFGPGTRLLVL.

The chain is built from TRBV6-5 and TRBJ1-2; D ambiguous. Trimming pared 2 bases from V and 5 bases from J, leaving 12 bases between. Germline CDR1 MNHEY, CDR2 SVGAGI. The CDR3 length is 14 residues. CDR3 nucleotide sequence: TGTGCCAGCAGTTACAAAGGTCGACGATATGGCTACACCTTC. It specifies CASSYKGRRYGYTF.

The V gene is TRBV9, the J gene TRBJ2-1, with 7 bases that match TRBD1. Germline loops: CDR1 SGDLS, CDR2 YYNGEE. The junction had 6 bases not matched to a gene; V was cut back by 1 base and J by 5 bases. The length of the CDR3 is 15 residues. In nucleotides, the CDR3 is TGTGCCAGCAGCGTAACGGCAGGGGGTAACAATGAGCAGTTCTTC. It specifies CASSVTAGGNNEQFF. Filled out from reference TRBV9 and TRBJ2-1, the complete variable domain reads DSGVTQTPKHLITATGQRVTLRCSPRSGDLSVYWYQQSLDQGLQFLIQYYNGEERAKGNILERFSAQQFPDLHSELNLSSLELGDSALYFCASSVTAGGNNEQFFGPGTRLTVL.

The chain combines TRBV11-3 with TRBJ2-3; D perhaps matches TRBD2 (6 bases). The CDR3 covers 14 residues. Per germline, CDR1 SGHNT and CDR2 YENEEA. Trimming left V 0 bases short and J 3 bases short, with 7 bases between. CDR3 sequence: CASSLEGLTDTQYF. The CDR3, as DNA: TGTGCCAGCAGCTTAGAGGGACTGACAGATACGCAGTATTTT.

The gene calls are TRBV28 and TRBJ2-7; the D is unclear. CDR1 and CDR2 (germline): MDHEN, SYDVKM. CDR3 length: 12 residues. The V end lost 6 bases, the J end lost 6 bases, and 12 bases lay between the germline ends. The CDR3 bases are TGTGCCAGCAGCGGATTGATAGGCGAGCAGTACTTC. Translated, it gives CASSGLIGEQYF.

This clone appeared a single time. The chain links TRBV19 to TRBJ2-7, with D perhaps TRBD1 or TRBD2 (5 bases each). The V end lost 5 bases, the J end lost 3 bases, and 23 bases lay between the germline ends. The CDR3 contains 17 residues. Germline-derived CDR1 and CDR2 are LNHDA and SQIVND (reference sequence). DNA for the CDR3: TGTGCCAGTAGTGCCGGCGCAGGGTTTGGGGGTCGCTACGAGCAGTACTTC. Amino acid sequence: CASSAGAGFGGRYEQYF.

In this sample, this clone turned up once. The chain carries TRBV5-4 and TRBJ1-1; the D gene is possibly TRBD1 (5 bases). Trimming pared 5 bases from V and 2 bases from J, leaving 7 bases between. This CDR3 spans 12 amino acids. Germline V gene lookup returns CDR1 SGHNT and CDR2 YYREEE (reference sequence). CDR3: CASRGLNTEAFF. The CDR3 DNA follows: TGTGCCAGCAGGGGGCTTAACACTGAAGCTTTCTTT. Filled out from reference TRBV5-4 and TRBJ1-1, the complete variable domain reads ETGVTQSPTHLIKTRGQQVTLRCSSQSGHNTVSWYQQALGQGPQFIFQYYREEENGRGNFPPRFSGLQFPNYSSELNVNALELDDSALYLCASRGLNTEAFFGQGTRLTVV.